This entry lists 14 T cell receptor beta chains sequenced from one sample in a study of blood T cell repertoires in COVID-19. This table comes from immunoSEQ multiplex PCR, and its TCRdb copy is limited to in-frame clones, with some not included. The sample lists 150,000 to 200,000 clones, approximately 85% occurring once. Sequencing was carried out using peripheral blood. These receptors were obtained from a woman in her fifties or sixties with acute or convalescent COVID-19.

The chain recombines TRBV10-3 with TRBJ1-4; D gene uncertain. Germline values: CDR1 ENHRY, CDR2 SYGVKD. The CDR3 length is 13 residues. With 4 bases removed from V and 5 bases from J, the gap between germline ends came to 8 bases. The CDR3 sequence is CAISVVENEKLFF. CDR3 nucleotide sequence: TGTGCCATCAGTGTGGTGGAGAATGAAAAACTGTTTTTT.

This chain joins TRBV6-5 and TRBJ2-3; D ambiguous. This CDR3 contains 12 residues. Germline-derived CDR1 and CDR2 are MNHEY and SVGAGI. V was clipped by 6 bases and J by 2 bases, with 6 bases between them. CDR3 sequence: CASSLSTDTQYF. CDR3 in DNA: TGTGCCAGCAGCCTCTCCACAGATACGCAGTATTTT.

The V call is TRBV28, the J call TRBJ1-2, with 7 bases identical to TRBD1. The germline V gene encodes CDR1 MDHEN and CDR2 SYDVKM. V shed 10 bases and J 13 bases; nucleotides not matched to a gene: 18. The CDR3 consists of 13 residues. The CDR3 region is CATDRDSLIGGTF. The CDR3 DNA follows: TGTGCCACAGACCGGGACAGTCTTATTGGGGGCACCTTC.

The rearrangement uses TRBV5-1 and TRBJ2-3; TRBD2 agrees at 7 bases. This CDR3 has 15 residues. Per germline, CDR1 SGHRS and CDR2 YFSETQ. Losses at the gene ends were 1 base for V and 1 base for J; bases not matched to a gene: 3. CDR3 DNA sequence: TGCGCCAGCAGCTTGATGACTAGCCGCACAGATACGCAGTATTTT. Translated: CASSLMTSRTDTQYF. The entire variable domain, with the rest obtained from reference TRBV5-1 and TRBJ2-3, is as follows: KAGVTQTPRYLIKTRGQQVTLSCSPISGHRSVSWYQQTPGQGLQFLFEYFSETQRNKGNFPGRFSGRQFSNSRSEMNVSTLELGDSALYLCASSLMTSRTDTQYFGPGTRLTVL.

This clone was recorded many times. The chain couples TRBV10-3 to TRBJ1-1, with 8 bases lining up with TRBD1. Germline V gives CDR1 ENHRY, CDR2 SYGVKD. V lost 10 bases to trimming and J lost 1 base; unmatched junction nucleotides: 2. The CDR3 totals 12 residues. The CDR3 DNA sequence: TGTGCCACCGGACAGGGGAACACTGAAGCTTTCTTT. Its translation: CATGQGNTEAFF.

This chain joins TRBV18 and TRBJ1-2; 10 bases align to TRBD1. Trimming at V came to 3 bases and at J to 3 bases, leaving 1 base not matched to a gene. CDR1 and CDR2 from the germline V gene are KGHSH and LQKENI. CDR3 length equals 14 residues. The CDR3: CASSPGQGDYGYTF. The CDR3 DNA reads TGTGCCAGCTCACCCGGACAGGGGGACTATGGCTACACCTTC. Supplemented by reference TRBV18 and TRBJ1-2, the full variable domain reads NAGVMQNPRHLVRRRGQEARLRCSPMKGHSHVYWYRQLPEEGLKFMVYLQKENIIDESGMPKERFSAEFPKEGPSILRIQQVVRGDSAAYFCASSPGQGDYGYTFGSGTRLTVV.

The rearrangement links TRBV7-8 to TRBJ2-7, with 12 bases fitting TRBD2. Trimming removed 6 bases from V and 4 bases from J; junction bases left unmatched: 7. The CDR3 runs 15 residues. CDR1 SGHVS and CDR2 FQNEAQ come from the germline V gene. CDR3 in amino acids: CASSSSGRASYEQYF. DNA for the CDR3: TGTGCCAGCAGTTCTAGCGGGAGGGCCTCGTACGAGCAGTACTTC.

The J gene is TRBJ2-1, the V gene TRBV28; a possible D gene is TRBD1 (6 bases). The CDR3 extends over 14 amino acids. The germline V gene encodes CDR1 MDHEN and CDR2 SYDVKM. With 4 bases removed from V and 7 bases from J, the gap between germline ends came to 14 bases. The CDR3 spells CASSYRQAVNEQFF. In DNA form, the CDR3 reads TGTGCCAGCAGTTACCGACAGGCGGTGAATGAGCAGTTCTTC.

The rearrangement joins TRBV15 to TRBJ1-5; D possibly corresponds to TRBD1 (5 bases). The CDR3 runs to 15 residues. Trimming cost V 4 bases and J 5 bases, with 15 bases left between them. Looked up from germline, CDR1 is LNHNV and CDR2 is YYDKDF (reference sequence). This chain's CDR3 is CATSNVLGGDQPQHF. Written as DNA, the CDR3 is TGTGCCACCAGCAACGTTTTGGGGGGAGATCAGCCCCAGCATTTT.

The chain employs TRBV2 and TRBJ1-5, with TRBD1 matching 10 bases. Per germline, CDR1 SNHLY and CDR2 FYNNEI. This CDR3 region has 14 residues. The ends lost 5 bases at V and 6 bases at J; junction bases unmatched: 4. The CDR3 is CASSLRQGAQPQHF. Written as DNA, the CDR3 is TGTGCCAGCAGTTTAAGACAGGGGGCTCAGCCCCAGCATTTT.

This clone was picked up one time. CDR3 sequence: CASSLAGQGGYGYTF. Written as DNA, the CDR3 is TGTGCCAGCAGCTTAGCGGGACAGGGCGGCTATGGCTACACCTTC. The rearrangement links TRBV11-2 to TRBJ1-2; the match to TRBD1 covers 9 bases. Germline values: CDR1 SGHAT, CDR2 FQNNGV. V lost 1 base and J lost 4; bases outside the gene matches: 4. The CDR3 consists of 15 residues.

This chain links TRBV19 with TRBJ1-4; a possible D gene is TRBD1 (6 bases). The CDR3 sequence is 15 residues long. V was pared by 5 bases and J by 1 base, with 11 bases between. Germline loops: CDR1 LNHDA, CDR2 SQIVND (reference sequence). As DNA, the CDR3 is TGTGCCAGTAGTTCCCCAGGGGTAACTAATGAAAAACTGTTTTTT. Amino acids: CASSSPGVTNEKLFF. Full variable domain (outside the CDR3, taken from reference TRBV19 and TRBJ1-4): DGGITQSPKYLFRKEGQNVTLSCEQNLNHDAMYWYRQDPGQGLRLIYYSQIVNDFQKGDIAEGYSVSREKKESFPLTVTSAQKNPTAFYLCASSSPGVTNEKLFFGSGTQLSVL.

V and J are TRBV6-2 or TRBV6-3 and TRBJ2-7, with D possibly matching TRBD2 (5 bases). This CDR3 has 13 residues. Germline V lookup: CDR1 MNHEY, CDR2 SVGEGT. The V end lost 0 bases, the J end lost 9 bases, and 12 bases lay between the germline ends. The CDR3 region has the DNA TGTGCCAGCAGTTACTCGACGGGGAACCTGCAGTACTTC. Its translation: CASSYSTGNLQYF.

The chain uses TRBV27 and TRBJ2-2; TRBD2 matches 11 bases. CDR3 size: 16 residues. Per germline, CDR1 MNHEY and CDR2 SMNVEV (reference sequence). Trimming at V came to 6 bases and at J to 2 bases, leaving 5 bases not matched to a gene. Written as DNA, the CDR3 is TGTGCCAGCAGCTTGGGACTAGCGGTAAACACCGGGGAGCTGTTTTTT. The encoded protein is CASSLGLAVNTGELFF.